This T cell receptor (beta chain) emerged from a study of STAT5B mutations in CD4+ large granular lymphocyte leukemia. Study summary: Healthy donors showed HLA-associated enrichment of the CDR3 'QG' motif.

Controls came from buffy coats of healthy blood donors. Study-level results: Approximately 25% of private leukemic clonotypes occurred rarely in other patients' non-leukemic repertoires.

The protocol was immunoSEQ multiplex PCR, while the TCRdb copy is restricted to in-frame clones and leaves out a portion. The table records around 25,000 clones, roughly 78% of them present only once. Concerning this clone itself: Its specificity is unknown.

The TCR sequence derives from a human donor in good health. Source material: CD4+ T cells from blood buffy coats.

CDR3 sequence (DNA): TGTGCCAGCAGCTTACGCCGGGACACAAGCACAGATACGCAGTATTTT. Its protein product is CASSLRRDTSTDTQYF. The chain uses TRBV7-6 and TRBJ2-3, with D possibly matching TRBD1 (6 bases). The germline V and J ends were trimmed by 2 bases and 0 bases, with 12 bases remaining between them. Germline CDR1 is SGHVS and CDR2 is FNYEAQ. The CDR3 has 16 residues.